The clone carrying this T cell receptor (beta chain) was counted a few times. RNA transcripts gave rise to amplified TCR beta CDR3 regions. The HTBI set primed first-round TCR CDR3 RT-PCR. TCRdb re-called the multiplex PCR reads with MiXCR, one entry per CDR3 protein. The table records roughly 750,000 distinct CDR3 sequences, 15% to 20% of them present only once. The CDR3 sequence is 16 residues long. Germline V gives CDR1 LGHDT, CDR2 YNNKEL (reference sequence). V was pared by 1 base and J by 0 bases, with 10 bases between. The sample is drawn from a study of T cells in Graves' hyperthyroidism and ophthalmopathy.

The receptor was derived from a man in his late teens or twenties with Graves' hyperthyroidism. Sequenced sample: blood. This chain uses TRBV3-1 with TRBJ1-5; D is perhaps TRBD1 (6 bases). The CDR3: CASSQAPGASNQPQHF. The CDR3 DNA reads TGTGCCAGCAGCCAAGCTCCGGGGGCTAGCAATCAGCCCCAGCATTTT.